Below are 22 T cell receptor beta chains sequenced from a single sample in a study of blood T cell repertoires in COVID-19. Sequencing used immunoSEQ multiplex PCR; TCRdb keeps in-frame clones, though not all of them. The data show approximately 480,000 clones, with about 88% seen just once and about 1% held by the top ten. The sample was peripheral blood. These receptors all come from a man between 18 and 35 years old with COVID-19, enrolled during active disease.

The rearrangement joins TRBV19 to TRBJ2-2; D is perhaps TRBD2 (5 bases). From germline, CDR1 is LNHDA and CDR2 SQIVND (reference sequence). V was pared by 4 bases and J by 1 base, with 13 bases between. CDR3 length equals 16 residues. CDR3 region: CASSNARGLNTGELFF. CDR3 in DNA: TGTGCCAGTAGTAATGCCCGGGGTCTGAACACCGGGGAGCTGTTTTTT. Full variable domain (missing parts from reference TRBV19 and TRBJ2-2): DGGITQSPKYLFRKEGQNVTLSCEQNLNHDAMYWYRQDPGQGLRLIYYSQIVNDFQKGDIAEGYSVSREKKESFPLTVTSAQKNPTAFYLCASSNARGLNTGELFFGEGSRLTVL.

This rearrangement joins TRBV6-5 to TRBJ1-6; TRBD1 aligns across 7 bases. The junction had 9 bases not matched to a gene; V was cut back by 0 bases and J by 10 bases. Germline V gene data show CDR1 as MNHEY and CDR2 as SVGAGI. The CDR3 covers 16 residues. For the CDR3, the DNA is TGTGCCAGCAGTTACTCGAGGATAGGGGGCAACTCACCCCTCCACTTT. This gives the protein CASSYSRIGGNSPLHF.

The rearrangement joins TRBV5-1 to TRBJ2-1, with 9 bases matching TRBD1. CDR1 is SGHRS, CDR2 YFSETQ, per germline. V was clipped by 3 bases and J by 9 bases; unmatched bases: 13. This CDR3 region has 16 residues. This CDR3 is CASSWIPGQGGGEQFF. The DNA for the CDR3 is TGCGCCAGCAGCTGGATACCGGGACAGGGTGGGGGTGAGCAGTTCTTC.

The CDR3 reads CASSLTAGASDTQYF. The CDR3 coding sequence is TGTGCCAGCAGCTTAACCGCGGGTGCTTCAGATACGCAGTATTTT. This chain joins TRBV7-3 and TRBJ2-3; a weak D match, TRBD2 (5 bases). The CDR3 contains 15 residues. Deletions cut 0 bases from V and 4 bases from J, with 11 bases between. Germline V CDR1 and CDR2: SGHTA, FQGTGA.

V and J are TRBV5-1 and TRBJ1-2; D gene uncertain. The germline V gene encodes CDR1 SGHRS and CDR2 YFSETQ. Trimming removed 2 bases from V and 0 bases from J, with 8 bases in between. CDR3 length: 14 amino acids. The CDR3 spells CASSFTSTNYGYTF. The CDR3 DNA reads TGCGCCAGCAGCTTCACAAGTACTAACTATGGCTACACCTTC.

The V call is TRBV7-9, the J call TRBJ1-2, with no clear D. The germline CDR1 and CDR2 sequences are SEHNR and FQNEAQ (reference sequence). The CDR3 has 15 amino acids. Trimming left V 4 bases short and J 2 bases short, with 14 bases between. The CDR3 loop reads CASSYQIASNYGYTF. CDR3 in DNA: TGTGCCAGCAGCTACCAGATAGCCAGCAACTATGGCTACACCTTC.

The gene calls are TRBV10-1 and TRBJ2-1, with D perhaps TRBD2 (6 bases). The CDR3 is 15 residues long. Germline V gives CDR1 WNHNN, CDR2 SYGVQD (reference sequence). Trimming left V 4 bases short and J 2 bases short, with 12 bases between. CDR3 bases: TGCGCCAGCAGTGCCGGGAGACCCGCCTACAATGAGCAGTTCTTC. Encoded protein: CASSAGRPAYNEQFF.

The chain uses TRBV7-2 and TRBJ1-5; TRBD1 is a possible D gene (6 bases). Trimming stripped 3 bases from V and 6 bases from J, with 9 bases between. The CDR3 runs 13 residues. Germline CDR1 is SGHTA and CDR2 is FQGNSA. CDR3 sequence reads: CASSLSQGQPQHF. The CDR3 DNA sequence: TGTGCCAGCAGCTTGTCACAGGGTCAGCCCCAGCATTTT. The entire variable domain, with the rest obtained from reference TRBV7-2 and TRBJ1-5, is as follows: GAGVSQSPSNKVTEKGKDVELRCDPISGHTALYWYRQSLGQGLEFLIYFQGNSAPDKSGLPSDRFSAERTGGSVSTLTIQRTQQEDSAVYLCASSLSQGQPQHFGDGTRLSIL.

The chain uses TRBV2 and TRBJ2-2; 8 bases line up with TRBD2. The CDR3 has 16 amino acids. Germline CDR1 and CDR2: SNHLY and FYNNEI. Trimming at V came to 4 bases and at J to 0 bases, leaving 4 bases not matched to a gene. The CDR3: CASSARGGSNTGELFF. DNA for the CDR3: TGTGCCAGCAGTGCCCGCGGGGGGTCGAACACCGGGGAGCTGTTTTTT.

Turning to this clone: The identical CDR3 is also encoded by other nucleotide sequences in the sample. The CDR3 loop reads CASRTGNYEQYF. In nucleotides, the CDR3 is TGTGCCAGCAGAACGGGGAACTACGAGCAGTACTTC. The chain couples TRBV6-5 to TRBJ2-7, with TRBD2 as a possible D gene (5 bases). The CDR3 has 12 residues. CDR1 is MNHEY, CDR2 SVGAGI, per germline. The V end was cut by 6 bases, the J end by 3 bases, with 9 bases between.

The V and J genes are TRBV6-5 and TRBJ2-1; 10 bases are a match to TRBD1. Germline loops: CDR1 MNHEY, CDR2 SVGAGI. The CDR3 loop spans 14 amino acids. With V trimmed by 6 bases and J by 5 bases, 4 bases remained unmatched. CDR3: CASRSGTGDNEQFF. CDR3 coding DNA: TGTGCCAGCAGGTCCGGGACAGGGGACAATGAGCAGTTCTTC.

V usage is TRBV3-1 (or the pseudogene TRBV3-2) and J usage is TRBJ2-5, with 8 nucleotides matching TRBD1. Looked up from germline, CDR1 is LGHDT and CDR2 is YNNKEL (reference sequence). This CDR3 contains 15 residues. With 1 base clipped from V and 3 bases from J, the junction kept 4 bases outside the gene matches. CDR3 sequence (DNA): TGTGCCAGCAGCCAAGGGGCAGGGGGCGAAGAGACCCAGTACTTC. Its translation is CASSQGAGGEETQYF.

Remarks on this clone: Different DNA sequences within this sample yield the same CDR3. CDR3 sequence (DNA): TGTGCCAGTAGTATCCAGGGGAATTCACCCCTCCACTTT. It is translated as CASSIQGNSPLHF. The gene calls are TRBV19 and TRBJ1-6, with D perhaps matching TRBD1 (6 bases). Germline V gene lookup returns CDR1 LNHDA and CDR2 SQIVND (reference sequence). The CDR3 length is 13 residues. Deletions cut 3 bases from V and 7 bases from J, with 7 bases between.

Only a few counts were recorded for this clone. This rearrangement joins TRBV5-3 to TRBJ2-7; D is unresolved. TRBV5-3 counts as an open reading frame of uncertain function. The CDR3 is 15 residues long. Trimming removed 0 bases at V and 0 bases at J, with 10 bases between. In DNA form, the CDR3 reads TGTGCCAGAAGCTTGGGCGGTCGCGACTCCTACGAGCAGTACTTC. Translating gives CARSLGGRDSYEQYF.

The chain carries TRBV6-1 and TRBJ1-2; D unresolved. Trimming stripped 2 bases from V and 7 bases from J, with 14 bases between. CDR1 MNHNS and CDR2 SASEGT come from the germline V gene. The CDR3 loop spans 14 amino acids. The DNA of the CDR3 is TGTGCCAGCAGTGAAAATCTGGCTTTTGGTGGCTACACCTTC. Protein product: CASSENLAFGGYTF.

The chain recombines TRBV5-1 with TRBJ1-6; 9 nucleotides line up with TRBD1. The V gene's germline CDR1 is SGHRS and CDR2 YFSETQ. The CDR3 is made up of 16 amino acids. Trimming took 4 bases from V and 10 from J; bases not matched to a gene: 12. The CDR3 sequence is CASSLRPGQGGSPLHF. The CDR3 region has the DNA TGCGCCAGCAGCCTCCGACCGGGACAGGGAGGCTCACCCCTCCACTTT.

About this clone itself: This specimen includes other DNA sequences encoding the same CDR3. The CDR3 loop reads CASSQAAGQSYEQYF. The CDR3 DNA reads as TGCGCCAGCAGCCAAGCCGCGGGACAGTCCTACGAGCAGTACTTC. The chain has TRBV4-1 and TRBJ2-7, with a possible D match to TRBD1 (7 bases). This CDR3 is 15 amino acids long. Germline CDR1 is MGHRA and CDR2 is YSYEKL. V was cut by 1 base and J by 1 base, with 11 bases left in between.

The chain carries TRBV2 and TRBJ2-2; D might be TRBD2 (6 bases). V lost 6 bases and J lost 4, with 18 bases in between. Germline lookup yields CDR1 SNHLY and CDR2 FYNNEI. The CDR3 contains 16 residues. In nucleotides, the CDR3 is TGTGCCAGCAGGATGGCCGGTGGCGGGGTCACCGGGGAGCTGTTTTTT. This codes for CASRMAGGGVTGELFF. The full variable domain, in which reference TRBV2 and TRBJ2-2 provide the parts outside the CDR3, is EPEVTQTPSHQVTQMGQEVILRCVPISNHLYFYWYRQILGQKVEFLVSFYNNEISEKSEIFDDQFSVERPDGSNFTLKIRSTKLEDSAMYFCASRMAGGGVTGELFFGEGSRLTVL.

The J gene is TRBJ2-3, the V gene TRBV3-1 (or the pseudogene TRBV3-2); a weak D match, TRBD2 (6 bases). This CDR3 region has 14 residues. Per germline, CDR1 LGHDT and CDR2 YNNKEL (reference sequence). V shed 3 bases and J shed 2 bases, with 9 bases lying between them. CDR3 in amino acids: CASSHRLVTDTQYF. CDR3 nucleotide sequence: TGTGCCAGCAGCCATCGACTAGTCACAGATACGCAGTATTTT.

This chain joins TRBV28 and TRBJ2-7; TRBD2 is a possible D gene (6 bases). Germline loops: CDR1 MDHEN, CDR2 SYDVKM. The CDR3 is made up of 12 amino acids. Trimming took off 3 bases at V and 3 bases at J, with 6 bases between the two ends. The CDR3 bases are TGTGCCAGCAGTTTGGAGGGCTACGAGCAGTACTTC. Translating it yields CASSLEGYEQYF.

This clone was picked up a small number of times. CDR3 region: CASSLTTGMGTDTQYF. The CDR3 DNA sequence: TGTGCCAGTAGTTTAACGACAGGGATGGGCACAGATACGCAGTATTTT. The V call is TRBV19, the J call TRBJ2-3, with 7 nucleotides matching TRBD1. Trimming removed 5 bases from V and 1 base from J; junction bases left unmatched: 9. The CDR3 runs 16 residues. Germline CDR1 reads LNHDA; CDR2 reads SQIVND (reference sequence).

The chain couples TRBV7-9 to TRBJ2-2; D possibly corresponds to TRBD1 (7 bases). V was cut by 2 bases and J by 4 bases, with 11 bases left in between. This CDR3 comprises 15 residues. CDR1 SEHNR and CDR2 FQNEAQ come from the germline V gene (reference sequence). The CDR3 DNA sequence: TGTGCCAGCAGCTTATCAGGGGGGCTCACCGGGGAGCTGTTTTTT. Translation: CASSLSGGLTGELFF.